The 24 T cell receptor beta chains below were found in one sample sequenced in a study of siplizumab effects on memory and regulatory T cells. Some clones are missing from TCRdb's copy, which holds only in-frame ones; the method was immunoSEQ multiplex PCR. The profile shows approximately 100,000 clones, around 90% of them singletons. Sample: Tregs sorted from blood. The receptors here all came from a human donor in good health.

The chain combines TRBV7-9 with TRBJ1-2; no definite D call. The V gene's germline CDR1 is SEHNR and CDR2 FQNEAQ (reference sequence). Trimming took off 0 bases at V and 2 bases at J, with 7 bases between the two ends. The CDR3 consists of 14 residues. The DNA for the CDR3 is TGTGCCAGCAGCTTAGCGACTGCAAACTATGGCTACACCTTC. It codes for CASSLATANYGYTF.

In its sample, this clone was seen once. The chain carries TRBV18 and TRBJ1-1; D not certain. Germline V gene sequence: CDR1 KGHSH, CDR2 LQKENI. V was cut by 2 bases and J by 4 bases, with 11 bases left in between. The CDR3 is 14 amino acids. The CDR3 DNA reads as TGTGCCAGCTCACCATTGAAACATCTCACTGAAGCTTTCTTT. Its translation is CASSPLKHLTEAFF.

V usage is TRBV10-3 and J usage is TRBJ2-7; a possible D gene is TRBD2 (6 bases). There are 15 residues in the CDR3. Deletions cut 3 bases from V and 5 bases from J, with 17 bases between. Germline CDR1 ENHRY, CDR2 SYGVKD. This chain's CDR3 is CAISDLVSGSNEQYF. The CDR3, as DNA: TGTGCCATCAGTGATTTAGTCAGCGGGTCGAACGAGCAGTACTTC.

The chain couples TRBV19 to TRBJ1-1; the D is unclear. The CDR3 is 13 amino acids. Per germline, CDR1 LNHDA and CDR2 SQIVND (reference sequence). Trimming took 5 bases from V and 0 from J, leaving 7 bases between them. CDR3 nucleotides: TGTGCCAGTAGTGTACAGCTGAACACTGAAGCTTTCTTT. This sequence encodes CASSVQLNTEAFF.

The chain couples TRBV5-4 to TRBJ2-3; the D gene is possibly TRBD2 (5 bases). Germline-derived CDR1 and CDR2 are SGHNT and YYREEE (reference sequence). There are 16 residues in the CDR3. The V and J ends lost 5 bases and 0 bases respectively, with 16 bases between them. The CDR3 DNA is TGTGCCAGCAGTATGCCGGGAAGCTCGAGCACAGATACGCAGTATTTT. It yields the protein CASSMPGSSSTDTQYF.

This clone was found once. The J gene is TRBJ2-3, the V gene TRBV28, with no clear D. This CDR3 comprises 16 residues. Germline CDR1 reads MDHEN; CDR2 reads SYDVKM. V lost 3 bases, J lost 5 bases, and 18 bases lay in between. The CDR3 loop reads CASSLRQALKGDTQYF. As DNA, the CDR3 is TGTGCCAGCAGTTTGCGGCAGGCCCTCAAGGGAGATACGCAGTATTTT.

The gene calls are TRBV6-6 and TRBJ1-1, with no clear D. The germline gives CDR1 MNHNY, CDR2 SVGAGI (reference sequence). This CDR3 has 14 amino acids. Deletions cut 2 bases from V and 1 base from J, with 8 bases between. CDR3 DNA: TGTGCCAGCAGTTACGCAGCCACGAACACTGAAGCTTTCTTT. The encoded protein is CASSYAATNTEAFF.

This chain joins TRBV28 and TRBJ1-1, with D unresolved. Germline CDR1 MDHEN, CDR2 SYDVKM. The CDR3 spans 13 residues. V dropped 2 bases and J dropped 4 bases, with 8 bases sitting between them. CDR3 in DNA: TGTGCCAGCAGTTTAGCGAGGCGCACTGAAGCTTTCTTT. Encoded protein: CASSLARRTEAFF.

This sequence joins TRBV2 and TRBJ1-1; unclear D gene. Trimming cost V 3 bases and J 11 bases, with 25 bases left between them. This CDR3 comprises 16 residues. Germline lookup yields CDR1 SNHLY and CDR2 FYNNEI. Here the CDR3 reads CASSDGELPRDRAAFF. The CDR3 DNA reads TGTGCCAGCAGTGATGGCGAGCTTCCCAGAGATAGGGCGGCTTTCTTT.

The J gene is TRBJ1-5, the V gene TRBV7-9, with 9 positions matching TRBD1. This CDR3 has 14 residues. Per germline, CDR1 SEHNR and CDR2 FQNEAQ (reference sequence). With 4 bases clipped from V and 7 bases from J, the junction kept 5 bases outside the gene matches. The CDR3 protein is CASSWGQGGQPQHF. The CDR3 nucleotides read TGTGCCAGCAGCTGGGGACAGGGAGGCCAGCCCCAGCATTTT.

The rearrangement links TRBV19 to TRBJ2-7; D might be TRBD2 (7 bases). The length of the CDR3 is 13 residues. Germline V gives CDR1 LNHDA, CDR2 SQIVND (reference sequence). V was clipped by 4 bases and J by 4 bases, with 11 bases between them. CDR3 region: CASSSGGNYEQYF. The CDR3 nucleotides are TGTGCCAGTAGTAGCGGGGGCAATTACGAGCAGTACTTC.

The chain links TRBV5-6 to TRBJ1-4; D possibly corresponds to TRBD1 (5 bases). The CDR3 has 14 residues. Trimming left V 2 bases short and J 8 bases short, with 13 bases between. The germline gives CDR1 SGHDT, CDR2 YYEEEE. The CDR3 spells CASSFAGVEEKLFF. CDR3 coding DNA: TGTGCCAGCAGCTTCGCGGGGGTAGAAGAAAAACTGTTTTTT.

CDR3 region: CASSLVFASGSADTQYF. CDR3 nucleotide sequence: TGTGCCAGCAGCTTAGTATTTGCTAGCGGGAGTGCAGATACGCAGTATTTT. This chain links TRBV7-9 with TRBJ2-3, with 10 bases that match TRBD2. After removal of 1 base from V and 4 bases from J, the junction contained 8 bases not matched to a gene. Germline CDR1 SEHNR, CDR2 FQNEAQ (reference sequence). CDR3 size: 17 residues.

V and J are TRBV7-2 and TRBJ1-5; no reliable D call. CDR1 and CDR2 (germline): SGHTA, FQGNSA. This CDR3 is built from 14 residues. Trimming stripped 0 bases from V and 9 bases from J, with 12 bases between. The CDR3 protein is CASSLAGPSGPQHF. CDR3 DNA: TGTGCCAGCAGCTTAGCTGGGCCGTCGGGGCCCCAGCATTTT.

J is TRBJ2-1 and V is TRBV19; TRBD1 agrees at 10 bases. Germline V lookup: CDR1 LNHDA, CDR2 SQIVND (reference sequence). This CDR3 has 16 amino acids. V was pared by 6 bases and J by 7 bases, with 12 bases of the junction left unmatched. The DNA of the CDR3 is TGTGCCAGTAGCACCGTAGGGCGGACAGGGGGGAATGAGCAGTTCTTC. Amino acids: CASSTVGRTGGNEQFF.

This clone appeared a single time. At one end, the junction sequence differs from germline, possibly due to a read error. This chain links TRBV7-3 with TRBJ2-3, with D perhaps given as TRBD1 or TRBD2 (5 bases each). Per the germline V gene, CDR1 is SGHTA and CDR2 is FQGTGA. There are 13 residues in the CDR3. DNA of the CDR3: TGTGCCGGCAGAGAAGGGACGACAGATACGCAGTATTTT. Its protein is CAGREGTTDTQYF.

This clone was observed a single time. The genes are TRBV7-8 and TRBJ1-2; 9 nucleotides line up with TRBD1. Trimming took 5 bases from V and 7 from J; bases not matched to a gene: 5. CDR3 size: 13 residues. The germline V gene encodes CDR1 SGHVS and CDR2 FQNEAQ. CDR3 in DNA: TGTGCCAGCAGCAAGGGACAGGGTCTTGGCTACACCTTC. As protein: CASSKGQGLGYTF.

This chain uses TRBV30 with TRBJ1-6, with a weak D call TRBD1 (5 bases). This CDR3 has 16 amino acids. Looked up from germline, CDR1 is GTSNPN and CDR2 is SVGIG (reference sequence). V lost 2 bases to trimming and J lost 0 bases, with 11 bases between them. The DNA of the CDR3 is TGTGCCTGGAGTACGGACACAAGCTCCTATAATTCACCCCTCCACTTT. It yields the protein CAWSTDTSSYNSPLHF. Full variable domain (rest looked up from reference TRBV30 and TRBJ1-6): SQTIHQWPATLVQPVGSPLSLECTVEGTSNPNLYWYRQAAGRGLQLLFYSVGIGQISSEVPQNLSASRPQDRQFILSSKKLLLSDSGFYLCAWSTDTSSYNSPLHFGNGTRLTVT.

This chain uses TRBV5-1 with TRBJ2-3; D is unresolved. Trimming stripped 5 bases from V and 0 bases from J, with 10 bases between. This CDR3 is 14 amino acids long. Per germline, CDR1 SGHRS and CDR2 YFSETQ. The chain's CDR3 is CASRSGSSTDTQYF. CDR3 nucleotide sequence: TGCGCCAGCAGGTCTGGCTCTAGCACAGATACGCAGTATTTT.

The CDR3 reads CASSVETGMGNTEAFF. The CDR3 bases are TGCGCCAGCAGCGTTGAGACAGGGATGGGTAACACTGAAGCTTTCTTT. J is TRBJ1-1 and V is TRBV5-1; 7 bases are shared with TRBD1. The junction had 11 bases not matched to a gene; V was cut back by 4 bases and J by 2 bases. The CDR3 runs to 16 residues. Germline V gene sequence: CDR1 SGHRS, CDR2 YFSETQ.

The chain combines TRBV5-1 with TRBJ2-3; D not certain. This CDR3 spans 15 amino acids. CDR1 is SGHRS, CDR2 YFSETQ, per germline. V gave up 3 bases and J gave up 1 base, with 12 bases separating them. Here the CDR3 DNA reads TGCGCCAGCAGCTCCGACCGGGCTGGCACAGATACGCAGTATTTT. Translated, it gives CASSSDRAGTDTQYF. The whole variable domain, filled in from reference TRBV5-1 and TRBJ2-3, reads KAGVTQTPRYLIKTRGQQVTLSCSPISGHRSVSWYQQTPGQGLQFLFEYFSETQRNKGNFPGRFSGRQFSNSRSEMNVSTLELGDSALYLCASSSDRAGTDTQYFGPGTRLTVL.

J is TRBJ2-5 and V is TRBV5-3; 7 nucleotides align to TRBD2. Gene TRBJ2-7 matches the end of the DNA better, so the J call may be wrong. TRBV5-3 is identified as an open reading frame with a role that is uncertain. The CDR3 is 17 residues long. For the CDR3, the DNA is TGTGCCAGAAGCAGTCCTCCTTCGAGGACTAGGAGTAACGAGCAGTACTTC. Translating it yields CARSSPPSRTRSNEQYF.

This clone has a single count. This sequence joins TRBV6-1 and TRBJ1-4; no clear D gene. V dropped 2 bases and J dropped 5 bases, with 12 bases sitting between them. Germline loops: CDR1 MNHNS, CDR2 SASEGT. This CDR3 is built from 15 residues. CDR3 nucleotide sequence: TGTGCCAGCAGTGAAACCTACGGACGAAATGAAAAACTGTTTTTT. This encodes CASSETYGRNEKLFF.

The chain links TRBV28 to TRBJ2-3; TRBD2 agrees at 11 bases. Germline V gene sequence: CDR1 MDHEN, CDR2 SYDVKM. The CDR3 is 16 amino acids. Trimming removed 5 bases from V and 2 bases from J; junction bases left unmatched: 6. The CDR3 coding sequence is TGTGCCAGCAGTCCTGGGACTAGCGGATTCACAGATACGCAGTATTTT. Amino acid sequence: CASSPGTSGFTDTQYF.